This is a list of T cell receptor beta chains from one sample in a study of blood T cell repertoires in COVID-19. Only in-frame clones appear in the TCRdb table, and some are missing; sequencing was by immunoSEQ multiplex PCR. In the table there are about 210,000 clones, roughly 88% of which are singletons. The sample taken for sequencing was peripheral blood. The receptors here all came from a man aged 35 to 55 who had recovered from COVID-19. Each CDR3 is given with its conserved first and last residue. D genes are given only for firm matches. Where a row states a size, it is once, few, many or the class of an expanded clone; other rows omit it.

J gene	V gene	clone size	D gene	CDR3 protein	CDR3 DNA
TRBJ2-3	TRBV7-2	once	TRBD1	CASSSTGGSTDTQYF	TGTGCCAGCAGCTCCACAGGGGGGAGCACAGATACGCAGTATTTT
TRBJ2-1	TRBV2	-	TRBD2	CASSASGGYSYNEQFF	TGTGCCAGCTCGGCTAGCGGGGGGTACTCCTACAATGAGCAGTTCTTC
TRBJ2-7	TRBV5-4	-	-	CASSHPETPGEQYF	TGTGCCAGCAGCCACCCCGAAACGCCGGGGGAGCAGTACTTC
TRBJ1-3	TRBV4-1	once	-	CASSQDYRGSGNTIYF	TGCGCCAGCAGCCAAGACTACCGAGGGTCTGGAAACACCATATATTTT
TRBJ1-2	TRBV27	-	-	CASSLGRTYGYTF	TGTGCCAGCAGTTTGGGAAGGACATATGGCTACACCTTC
TRBJ2-2	TRBV13	-	TRBD1	CASSSRIGQGATGELFF	TGTGCCAGCAGCTCAAGGATCGGACAGGGTGCCACCGGGGAGCTGTTTTTT
TRBJ2-1	TRBV2	-	-	CASSELVYNEQFF	TGTGCCAGCAGTGAACTAGTGTACAATGAGCAGTTCTTC
TRBJ2-2	TRBV30	-	-	CAWSVGVGQANTGELFF	TGTGCCTGGAGTGTTGGGGTGGGGCAAGCGAACACCGGGGAGCTGTTTTTT
TRBJ1-1	TRBV15	-	-	CATSSPRGFEAFF	TGTGCCACCAGCTCACCCAGGGGATTTGAAGCTTTCTTT
TRBJ1-1	TRBV6-5	-	-	CASSYSLPGTEAFF	TGTGCCAGCAGTTACTCGTTGCCGGGTACTGAAGCTTTCTTT
TRBJ1-5	TRBV24-1	-	TRBD1	CATSDSGQFQPQHF	TGTGCCACCAGTGATTCGGGACAGTTCCAGCCCCAGCATTTT
TRBJ1-1	TRBV25-1	-	-	CASSESLGSGAEAFF	TGTGCCAGCAGTGAATCATTGGGTTCAGGGGCTGAAGCTTTCTTT
TRBJ1-5	TRBV4-1	-	-	CASSQDPRGQPQHF	TGCGCCAGCAGCCAAGATCCGCGGGGGCAGCCCCAGCATTTT
TRBJ2-1	TRBV7-2	-	TRBD2	CASSKRVGWTSGPGTQFF	TGTGCCAGCAGTAAACGGGTTGGGTGGACTAGCGGCCCCGGTACGCAGTTCTTC
TRBJ1-5	TRBV19	-	TRBD1	CASRGQGASRPQHF	TGTGCCAGTAGGGGACAGGGGGCGAGTCGGCCCCAGCATTTT
TRBJ2-5	TRBV25-1	-	TRBD1	CASSDEVQGTVQETQYF	TGTGCCAGCAGTGACGAAGTACAAGGGACAGTACAAGAGACCCAGTACTTC
TRBJ2-5	TRBV19	-	-	CASRELARETQYF	TGTGCCAGTAGAGAGCTAGCGCGGGAGACCCAGTACTTC
TRBJ2-6	TRBV5-1	few	TRBD1	CASSSRTGGVGVLTF	TGCGCCAGCAGCTCGAGGACAGGGGGCGTAGGCGTCCTGACTTTC
TRBJ2-2	TRBV24-1	-	TRBD1	CATRQGNTGELFF	TGTGCCACGAGACAGGGAAACACCGGGGAGCTGTTTTTT
TRBJ2-7	TRBV3-1/TRBV3-2	-	TRBD2	CASSKGVSGRTQNSYEQYF	TGTGCCAGCAGCAAGGGAGTCAGCGGGAGGACCCAAAACTCCTACGAGCAGTACTTC
TRBJ2-1	TRBV4-1	-	TRBD2	CASSQDLGGGSYNEQFF	TGCGCCAGCAGCCAAGATCTTGGCGGCGGGAGCTACAATGAGCAGTTCTTC
TRBJ1-6	TRBV10-2	few	-	CASKSSRTGGNSPLHF	TGCGCCAGCAAGTCGTCCAGGACCGGAGGAAATTCACCCCTCCACTTT
TRBJ1-2	TRBV11-3	-	TRBD1	CASGQDYGYTF	TGTGCCAGTGGACAGGACTATGGCTACACCTTC
TRBJ2-1	TRBV18	few	-	CASSPRQGDYNEQFF	TGTGCCAGCTCACCAAGGCAGGGTGACTACAATGAGCAGTTCTTC
TRBJ2-5	TRBV19	once	TRBD2	CASSIASGGSRETQYF	TGTGCCAGTAGTATAGCTTCGGGAGGCTCGCGAGAGACCCAGTACTTC
TRBJ2-1	TRBV9	-	TRBD2	CASSVVGTSGRAEQFF	TGTGCCAGCAGCGTAGTTGGAACTAGCGGGAGGGCCGAGCAGTTCTTC
TRBJ2-3	TRBV14	-	TRBD2	CASSPLAGGPTDTQYF	TGTGCCAGCAGCCCTTTAGCGGGGGGGCCCACAGATACGCAGTATTTT
TRBJ1-6	TRBV3-1/TRBV3-2	-	TRBD1	CASSLSQGARSPLHF	TGTGCCAGCAGCCTTTCACAGGGGGCTCGTTCACCCCTCCACTTT
TRBJ2-1	TRBV19	-	-	CASSIKISDWGNEQFF	TGTGCCAGTAGTATCAAAATATCGGACTGGGGCAATGAGCAGTTCTTC
TRBJ2-5	TRBV19	-	-	CASSKTGVQETQYF	TGTGCCAGTAGTAAAACAGGAGTCCAAGAGACCCAGTACTTC
TRBJ2-1	TRBV2	-	TRBD1	CASSEALLGTGNEQFF	TGTGCCAGCAGTGAAGCGCTTCTAGGGACAGGGAATGAGCAGTTCTTC
TRBJ2-1	TRBV10-3	-	-	CAIRLSGTYNEQFF	TGTGCCATCAGATTGTCCGGGACCTACAATGAGCAGTTCTTC